This T cell receptor beta chain derives from a study of T cells in Graves' hyperthyroidism and ophthalmopathy (dated 2019 in TCRdb). For the wider study: A discovery cohort of roughly 96 patients, roughly 45 with Graves' ophthalmopathy and about 58 with stable Graves' hyperthyroidism, was used to find distinguishing TCR V-J signatures. Prospective prediction of ophthalmopathy was tested in an independent validation cohort of 18 to 20 hyperthyroidism patients and some 17 patients who later progressed to ophthalmopathy. The approximately 90 discovery patients were divided at random into training and test sets in a 7:3 ratio. The study also compared thyroid tissue and blood T-cell repertoires from more than 5 Graves' hyperthyroidism patients. Once sampling was done, hyperthyroidism patients were given methimazole at a starting dose of 30 mg daily, whereas ophthalmopathy patients were given high-dose intravenous methylprednisolone. TCR Vbeta CDR3 sequencing of around 130 peripheral blood samples (roughly 43 ophthalmopathy, under 80 hyperthyroidism and approximately 17 progressor patients) is reported in the paper. Results and caveats for the whole study, not just this receptor: Most expanded thyroid clonotypes (frequency above 0.001) were also detected in blood, a finding suggesting that blood repertoires may reflect thyroid immune responses. No statistical method was used to fix the sample size in advance, and group allocation was not hidden from the investigators. Ophthalmopathy was separated from stable hyperthyroidism by a 13 V-J signature model, with 85% to 90% sensitivity and about 81% specificity obtained in cross-validation and 80%/75% obtained in testing. In validation, the model predicted progression to ophthalmopathy a median of about 6.8 months before onset, with roughly 71% sensitivity and 72.22% specificity.

TCR beta CDR3 regions were amplified from RNA transcripts. A first-round RT-PCR of the TCR CDR3 used the HTBI primer set with the Qiagen OneStep RT-PCR kit. Libraries were constructed in a second round of multiplex PCR, after which size selection and purification were performed. Libraries were sequenced paired-end with 100 bp reads on an Illumina HiSeq2000. The study's processing was this. Raw data were processed with SOAPnuke, discarding reads with adapters, uncalled bases, mean Phred below 15, or no exact constant-primer or identifier match. High-quality paired reads were merged with COPE v1.2.5, and unique nucleotide sequences were defined as clonotypes. MiTCR v1.1 was used to align the clonotypes against IMGT TRBV, TRBD and TRBJ reference segments. The analysis was restricted to V-J combinations with a frequency above 0.0001, which together covered just over 99% of the repertoires. The TCS score was defined as the ratio of F50 (clonal expansion) to E x V (chaos), calculated using BLOSUM62-based TCRdist between CDR3 peptides within each V-J. Welch's t-statistics and random forest reduced 500 to 650 V-J features to under 15, which were used in a naive Bayes classifier (R e1071). The similarity between thyroid and blood repertoires was quantified using the Morisita-Horn index. TCRdb reworked the public reads: Q25 trimming with fastp, MiXCR clone assembly, productive beta chains retained. Entries that share a CDR3 protein sequence are merged under the most common genes and DNA. These V and J calls originate from TCRdb's pipeline instead of the authors' own analysis. For this sample there are 500,000 to 800,000 distinct CDR3 sequences; approximately 42% appear just once. The top ten constitute about 7% of the sample.

To note about this clonotype: Its antigen specificity is not known. Base qualities are not at hand, and no much larger clone is one base apart.

The germline V gene yields MNHNS for CDR1 and SASEGT for CDR2. From V the trimming removes 6 bases and from J it removes 4 bases, while the gene matches leave 9 bases of the junction unaccounted for. The CDR3 has 17 amino acids, counting the end cysteine and phenylalanine. Only the CDR3 part of the read is kept: 51 bases, read in frame from the first base. Patients with uncontrolled infections, other autoimmune diseases, pregnancy or lactation were excluded. Diagnoses were based on clinical symptoms, serum thyroxine and TRAb, thyroid ultrasound and orbital computed tomography. Total RNA was extracted with Trizol reagent, and quality was checked on an Agilent 2100 Bioanalyzer.

This TCR was sampled from an adult man with Graves' disease, either hyperthyroidism or ophthalmopathy (not recorded which). Rearrangement joined TRBV6-1 to TRBJ2-2, with 12 central nucleotides matching TRBD2. Input material: peripheral blood or thyroid tissue (not recorded which). The CDR3 region reads CASRVGLAGTFTGELFF. The nucleotide sequence is TGTGCCAGCAGAGTAGGACTAGCGGGGACCTTCACCGGGGAGCTGTTTTTT.